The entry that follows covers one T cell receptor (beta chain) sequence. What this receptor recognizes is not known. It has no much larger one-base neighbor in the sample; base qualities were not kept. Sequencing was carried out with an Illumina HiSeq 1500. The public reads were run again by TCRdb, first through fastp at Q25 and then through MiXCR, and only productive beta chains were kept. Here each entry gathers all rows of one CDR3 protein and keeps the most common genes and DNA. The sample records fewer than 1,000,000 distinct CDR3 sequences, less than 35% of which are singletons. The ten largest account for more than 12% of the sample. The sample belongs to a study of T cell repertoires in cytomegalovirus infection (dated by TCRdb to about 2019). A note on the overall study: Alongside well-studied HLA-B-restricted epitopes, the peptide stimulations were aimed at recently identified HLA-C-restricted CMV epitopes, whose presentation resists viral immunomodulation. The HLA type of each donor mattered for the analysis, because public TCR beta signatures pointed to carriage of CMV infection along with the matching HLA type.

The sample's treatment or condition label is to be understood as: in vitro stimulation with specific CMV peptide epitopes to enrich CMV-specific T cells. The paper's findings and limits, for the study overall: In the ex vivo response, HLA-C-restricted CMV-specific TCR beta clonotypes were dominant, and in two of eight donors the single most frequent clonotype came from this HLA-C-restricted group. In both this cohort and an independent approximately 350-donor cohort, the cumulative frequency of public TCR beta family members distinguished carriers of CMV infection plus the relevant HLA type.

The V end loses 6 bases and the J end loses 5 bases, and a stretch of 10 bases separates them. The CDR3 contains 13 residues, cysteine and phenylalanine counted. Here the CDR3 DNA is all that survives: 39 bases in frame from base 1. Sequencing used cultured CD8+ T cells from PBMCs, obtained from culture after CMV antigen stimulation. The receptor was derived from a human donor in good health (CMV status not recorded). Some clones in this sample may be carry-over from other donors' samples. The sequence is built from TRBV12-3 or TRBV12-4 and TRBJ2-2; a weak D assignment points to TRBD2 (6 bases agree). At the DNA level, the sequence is TGTGCCAGCAGACCGGAGGGAACCGGGGAGCTGTTTTTT. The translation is CASRPEGTGELFF.